Described below is a single T cell receptor beta chain sequence and its context. Its cognate antigen is unknown. V lost 3 bases, J lost 2 bases, and 19 bases lay in between. The CDR3 is made up of 16 amino acids. CDR1 is GTSNPN, CDR2 SVGIG, per germline (reference sequence). This record belongs to a study of shared clonotypes between healthy human individuals. Study observations and caveats: Sampling was confined to blood; repertoires within tissues likely differ.

The donors, healthy adults who were HIV-negative, had experienced no recent acute infections or vaccinations. Splitting of CD4+ cells produced CD45RA+ naive and CD45RA-negative memory subsets. TCRdb keeps only in-frame clones here, not all; method: immunoSEQ multiplex PCR. Among more than 2 million clones listed, 85% to 95% were seen once. The sample comprised naive CD4+ T cells sorted from blood. Noted subset: CD45RA+ positively selected. This rearrangement joins TRBV30 to TRBJ2-5; weak D call: TRBD2 (6 bases). The clonotype comes from a man between 18 and 35 years old in good health. The CDR3 nucleotides read TGTGCCTGGAGCTCTGCAAGGCAGGGAGGACAAGAGACCCAGTACTTC. Amino acids: CAWSSARQGGQETQYF.